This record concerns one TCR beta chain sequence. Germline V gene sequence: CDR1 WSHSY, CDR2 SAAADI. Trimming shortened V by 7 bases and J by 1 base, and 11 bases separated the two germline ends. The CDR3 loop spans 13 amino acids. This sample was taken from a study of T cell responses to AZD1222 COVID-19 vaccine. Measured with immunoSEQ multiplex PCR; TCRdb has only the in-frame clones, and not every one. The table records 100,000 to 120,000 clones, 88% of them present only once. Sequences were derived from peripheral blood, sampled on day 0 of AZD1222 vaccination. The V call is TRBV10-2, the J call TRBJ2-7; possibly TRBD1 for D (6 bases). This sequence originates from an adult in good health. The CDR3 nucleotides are TGCGCCAGCACCTCTGGACAGTCCTACGAGCAGTACTTC. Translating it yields CASTSGQSYEQYF.